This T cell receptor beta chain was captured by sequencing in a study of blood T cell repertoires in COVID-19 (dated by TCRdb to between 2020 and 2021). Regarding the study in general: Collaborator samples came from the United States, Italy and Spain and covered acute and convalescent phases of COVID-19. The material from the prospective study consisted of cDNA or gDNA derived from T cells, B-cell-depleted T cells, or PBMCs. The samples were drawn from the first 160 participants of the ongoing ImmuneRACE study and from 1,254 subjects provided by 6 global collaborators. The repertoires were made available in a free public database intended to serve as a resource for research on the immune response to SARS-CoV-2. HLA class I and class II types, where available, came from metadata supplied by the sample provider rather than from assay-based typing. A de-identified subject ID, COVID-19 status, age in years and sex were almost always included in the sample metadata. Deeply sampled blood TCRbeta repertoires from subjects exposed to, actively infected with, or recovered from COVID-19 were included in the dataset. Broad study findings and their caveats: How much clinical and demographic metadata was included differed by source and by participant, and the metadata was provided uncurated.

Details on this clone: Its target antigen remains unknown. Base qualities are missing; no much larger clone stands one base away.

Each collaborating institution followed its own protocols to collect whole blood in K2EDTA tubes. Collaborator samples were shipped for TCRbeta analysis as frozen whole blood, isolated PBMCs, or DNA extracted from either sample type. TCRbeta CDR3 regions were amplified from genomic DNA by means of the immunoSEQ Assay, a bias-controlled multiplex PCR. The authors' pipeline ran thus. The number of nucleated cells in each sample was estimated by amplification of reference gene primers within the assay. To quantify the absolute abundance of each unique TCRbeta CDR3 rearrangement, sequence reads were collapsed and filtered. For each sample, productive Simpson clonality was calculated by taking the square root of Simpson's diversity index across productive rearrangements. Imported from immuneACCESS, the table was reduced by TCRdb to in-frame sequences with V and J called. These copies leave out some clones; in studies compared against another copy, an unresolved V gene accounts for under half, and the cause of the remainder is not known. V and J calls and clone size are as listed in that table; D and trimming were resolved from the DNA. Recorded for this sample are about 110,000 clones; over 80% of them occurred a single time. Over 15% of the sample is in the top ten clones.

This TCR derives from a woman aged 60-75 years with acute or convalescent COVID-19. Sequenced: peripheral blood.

Here is the DNA: TGTGCCAGCATCCCGGAGGGGTCTTACAATGAGCAGTTCTTC. The translation is CASIPEGSYNEQFF. The sequence joins TRBV7-8 to TRBJ2-1; 6 matching bases give a weak D call of TRBD2. The CDR3 runs 14 amino acids, cysteine and phenylalanine included. The entry retains the CDR3 DNA only, 42 bases that are in frame from base 1. V was cut back by 7 bases and J by 4 bases, leaving a gap of 14 bases between them. The germline V gene sets CDR1 to SGHVS and CDR2 to FQNEAQ.